Listed below are T cell receptor beta chains from one sample, sequenced in a study of tumor and adjacent non-tumor tissue in lung cancer. Using its own MiXCR run on the multiplex PCR reads, TCRdb lists one record per CDR3 protein. The sample consists of more than 85,000 distinct CDR3 sequences, roughly 73% of them appearing once. Sequenced material: lung tumor tissue. These receptors all come from a woman in her sixties or seventies with non-small cell lung cancer. Both conserved end residues are trimmed from each CDR3. Fields, in order: V gene, J gene, CDR3 length, CDR3 protein.

>TRBV5-1|TRBJ1-2|13
ASSPLAGTNYGYI
>TRBV11-3|TRBJ2-3|15
ASSPEWTRSSTDTQY
>TRBV12-3/TRBV12-4|TRBJ1-4|12
ASSFQASNEKLF
>TRBV20-1|TRBJ2-1|15
SARDPLSTSGSNEQF
>TRBV4-2|TRBJ2-2|14
ACSQAGTLNTGELF
>TRBV20-1|TRBJ2-2|10
SANGKIRELF
>TRBV10-3|TRBJ1-1|12
AISDGTRGEQAF
>TRBV20-1|TRBJ1-1|11
SAKTGGEAEAF
>TRBV11-3|TRBJ2-3|10
ASSLNRDTQY
>TRBV10-1|TRBJ1-5|10
ASSLIVQPQH
>TRBV11-1|TRBJ2-1|12
ASGWAGSYNEQF
>TRBV2|TRBJ2-3|12
ASTYRTEGDTQY
>TRBV11-1|TRBJ2-7|14
ASSLAGQGGPYKQY
>TRBV6-1|TRBJ2-4|10
ASSPGLLEWG
>TRBV11-3|TRBJ1-1|11
ASSLAQNTEDF
>TRBV11-2|TRBJ2-7|10
ASSMLGYGQY
>TRBV6-5|TRBJ2-1|17
VSRVLAGGLLHSYNEQF